These 17 T cell receptor beta chains were sequenced from one sample in a study of blood T cell repertoires in COVID-19. The assay was immunoSEQ multiplex PCR, and TCRdb's table has in-frame clones only and misses some. The profile shows about 130,000 clones, approximately 83% of them singletons. Sequencing was done on a sample of peripheral blood. The source is a man in his 60s with acute or convalescent COVID-19.

V is TRBV21-1 and J is TRBJ2-7; no check of the table's D call, TRBD1, against the DNA was made. TRBV21-1 is assigned pseudogene status. This CDR3 region has 16 residues. This CDR3 is CASSKVETGGSYEQYF. The DNA for the CDR3 is TGTGCCAGCAGCAAAGTAGAGACAGGGGGAAGCTACGAGCAGTACTTC.

The V and J genes are TRBV27 and TRBJ2-3, with TRBD2 as a possible D gene (7 bases). The CDR3 has 15 amino acids. CDR1 and CDR2 (germline): MNHEY, SMNVEV (reference sequence). Trimming shortened V by 5 bases and J by 7 bases, and 19 bases separated the two germline ends. The CDR3: CASSPRGAGVNTQYF. The CDR3 bases are TGTGCCAGCAGTCCCCGGGGGGCAGGGGTAAATACGCAGTATTTT.

This clone was observed many times. V is TRBV5-8 and J is TRBJ2-5, with D unclear. The V and J ends lost 2 bases and 2 bases respectively, with 10 bases between them. This CDR3 spans 14 amino acids. From germline, CDR1 is SGHTS and CDR2 YDEGEE. Here the CDR3 reads CASSFGRRQETQYF. Here the CDR3 DNA reads TGTGCCAGCAGCTTTGGCAGGCGACAAGAGACCCAGTACTTC.

This clone was detected only once. This chain connects TRBV24-1 to TRBJ2-2; 8 bases fit TRBD1. V shed 1 base, J shed 4 bases, and the junction held 7 bases outside the gene matches. The CDR3 contains 17 residues. Germline CDR1 and CDR2: KGHDR and SFDVKD. The CDR3 spells CATSDFGQGAGTGELFF. Here the CDR3 DNA reads TGTGCCACCAGTGATTTCGGGCAGGGGGCCGGCACCGGGGAGCTGTTTTTT.

This chain joins TRBV6-6 and TRBJ1-6, with D possibly being TRBD1 (6 bases). CDR1 and CDR2 (germline): MNHNY, SVGAGI (reference sequence). This CDR3 region has 14 residues. Trimming took 5 bases from V and 10 from J, leaving 15 bases between them. The CDR3 region is CASSPSIGGSPLHF. For the CDR3, the DNA is TGTGCCAGCAGTCCCAGCATAGGGGGATCACCCCTCCACTTT.

The DNA of the CDR3 is TGCAGTGCTAGTACAGGGAGGGGCTATGGCTACACCTTC. This gives the protein CSASTGRGYGYTF. The chain carries TRBV20-1 and TRBJ1-2, with a weak D call TRBD1 (6 bases). The V end was cut by 3 bases, the J end by 4 bases, with 12 bases between. CDR1 is DFQATT and CDR2 is SNEGSKA in the germline V gene (reference sequence). The CDR3 spans 13 residues.

This clone showed up just once. This chain links TRBV11-2 with TRBJ1-2; no firm D call. Germline-derived CDR1 and CDR2 are SGHAT and FQNNGV. V was pared by 0 bases and J by 4 bases, with 12 bases between. The CDR3 has 15 amino acids. CDR3 in DNA: TGTGCCAGCAGCTTAGAGGGGAGAGGGTTCTATGGCTACACCTTC. Translating it yields CASSLEGRGFYGYTF.

This clone has just a few counts. The chain carries TRBV4-1 and TRBJ2-4; the D gene is possibly TRBD2 (5 bases). V was trimmed by 4 bases and J by 1 base, leaving 17 bases between them. The CDR3 consists of 17 residues. Germline V gene data show CDR1 as MGHRA and CDR2 as YSYEKL. The CDR3 protein is CASSPAEGRGAKNIQYF. DNA for the CDR3: TGCGCCAGCAGCCCCGCAGAAGGGAGAGGGGCCAAAAACATTCAGTACTTC.

This chain joins TRBV24-1 and TRBJ1-2, with D possibly being TRBD1 (6 bases). Germline CDR1 and CDR2: KGHDR and SFDVKD. V gave up 2 bases and J gave up 8 bases, with 14 bases separating them. CDR3 length equals 14 residues. CDR3 sequence (DNA): TGTGCCACCAGTGATTCCGGGGGGCGCATGGGCTACACCTTC. Protein product: CATSDSGGRMGYTF.

This clone was counted only a few times. The chain recombines TRBV7-3 with TRBJ2-7, with TRBD2 matching over 7 bases. The germline V gene encodes CDR1 SGHTA and CDR2 FQGTGA. V dropped 5 bases and J dropped 0; count of bases not matched to a gene: 7. The CDR3 runs to 15 residues. DNA for the CDR3: TGTGCCAGCAGCCCCGCCCCGGGAGGCTCCTACGAGCAGTACTTC. Translated, it gives CASSPAPGGSYEQYF.

The V and J genes are TRBV19 and TRBJ1-2; 7 bases map to TRBD1. This CDR3 spans 15 amino acids. V lost 7 bases to trimming and J lost 5 bases; unmatched junction nucleotides: 13. The germline gives CDR1 LNHDA, CDR2 SQIVND (reference sequence). The CDR3 loop reads CASTYSDGTEYGYTF. In DNA form, the CDR3 reads TGTGCCAGTACCTACTCCGATGGGACAGAATATGGCTACACCTTC.

The chain recombines TRBV5-6 with TRBJ2-2; 7 bases agree with TRBD1. Germline CDR1 is SGHDT and CDR2 is YYEEEE. CDR3 length: 15 residues. Germline trimming cut 0 bases from V and 8 bases from J; bases unmatched to any gene: 7. This CDR3 reads CASSLADRDSGELFF. The CDR3 nucleotides are TGTGCCAGCAGCTTGGCCGACAGGGATTCAGGGGAGCTGTTTTTT.

This CDR3 reads CASSFSWGSSTGELFF. In DNA, the CDR3 is TGTGCCAGCAGCTTTTCCTGGGGCTCGTCCACCGGGGAGCTGTTTTTT. The genes are TRBV11-1 and TRBJ2-2, with a weak D call TRBD1 (5 bases). This CDR3 is built from 16 residues. V lost 3 bases and J lost 4, with 15 bases in between. Germline CDR1 reads SGHAT; CDR2 reads FQDESV (reference sequence).

This clone was observed a few times. This chain uses TRBV27 with TRBJ1-4; the D gene is possibly TRBD1 (5 bases). The CDR3 spans 13 residues. Germline lookup yields CDR1 MNHEY and CDR2 SMNVEV (reference sequence). V lost 8 bases and J lost 6, with 13 bases in between. The CDR3 coding sequence is TGTGCCAGCGGAGACAGAGGTTATGAAAAACTGTTTTTT. Amino acid sequence: CASGDRGYEKLFF. The entire variable domain, with the rest obtained from reference TRBV27 and TRBJ1-4, is as follows: EAQVTQNPRYLITVTGKKLTVTCSQNMNHEYMSWYRQDPGLGLRQIYYSMNVEVTDKGDVPEGYKVSRKEKRNFPLILESPSPNQTSLYFCASGDRGYEKLFFGSGTQLSVL.

This chain links TRBV6-4 with TRBJ1-4, with D maybe TRBD1 (5 bases). Germline lookup yields CDR1 MRHNA and CDR2 SNTAGT. This CDR3 spans 15 amino acids. V shed 5 bases and J shed 3 bases, with 13 bases lying between them. In nucleotides, the CDR3 is TGTGCCAGCAGTAGGTCCGACAGACCTAATGAAAAACTGTTTTTT. Its translation is CASSRSDRPNEKLFF.

V and J are TRBV5-1 and TRBJ1-1, with 7 bases lining up with TRBD1. V lost 4 bases to trimming and J lost 1 base; unmatched junction nucleotides: 4. The CDR3 spans 14 residues. Germline CDR1 is SGHRS and CDR2 is YFSETQ. The CDR3 here is CASSPGTANTEAFF. The CDR3 DNA reads as TGCGCCAGCAGCCCCGGGACAGCGAACACTGAAGCTTTCTTT.

This clone was recorded once. The V call is TRBV5-6, the J call TRBJ1-2; D is unresolved. V lost 1 base, J lost 4 bases, and 17 bases lay in between. Germline V lookup: CDR1 SGHDT, CDR2 YYEEEE. The CDR3 has 16 residues. The CDR3 coding sequence is TGTGCCAGCAGCTTGTGGCGGGCGGGAAAGAGCTATGGCTACACCTTC. It translates to CASSLWRAGKSYGYTF.